These 11 T cell receptor beta chains were sequenced from one sample in a study of Graves' ophthalmopathy and Graves' hyperthyroidism. As the template, RNA transcripts were used to amplify TCR beta CDR3 regions. First-round RT-PCR relied on HTBI primers, and a second-round multiplex PCR came next. TCRdb called the multiplex PCR reads again in MiXCR, with one record for every CDR3 protein. The sample holds 600,000 to 950,000 distinct CDR3 sequences, 35% to 50% seen once. Sequences were obtained from peripheral blood. The receptors derive from an adult man with Graves' ophthalmopathy.

V gene TRBV6-6 combines with J gene TRBJ1-6; unclear D gene. Per the germline V gene, CDR1 is MNHNY and CDR2 is SVGAGI (reference sequence). V was shortened by 1 base and J by 0 bases, with 7 bases between the two germline ends. The CDR3 totals 16 residues. CDR3 in DNA: TGTGCCAGCAGTTACTTGCACCACTCCTATAATTCACCCCTCCACTTT. It translates to CASSYLHHSYNSPLHF.

The V call is TRBV7-2, the J call TRBJ1-5, with TRBD1 identical over 7 bases. Germline V lookup: CDR1 SGHTA, CDR2 FQGNSA. V was pared by 8 bases and J by 6 bases, with 13 bases of the junction left unmatched. The CDR3 is made up of 15 amino acids. The CDR3, as DNA: TGTGCCAGCCGACTAGCAGGGGGGTCCAGTCAGCCCCAGCATTTT. This translates into CASRLAGGSSQPQHF.

As for this clonotype: Being one base from a much bigger clone, this may be a read error. V usage is TRBV20-1 and J usage is TRBJ2-5, with a tentative D call TRBD2 (6 bases). This CDR3 is built from 13 residues. Germline CDR1 DFQATT, CDR2 SNEGSKA (reference sequence). In nucleotides, the CDR3 is TGCAGTACTAGAGACGGGAGCCAAGAGACCCAGTACTTC. Protein sequence: CSTRDGSQETQYF.

The chain links TRBV2 to TRBJ2-5, with 9 nucleotides matching TRBD1. Trimming removed 6 bases from V and 5 bases from J; junction bases left unmatched: 10. This CDR3 is built from 15 residues. CDR1 and CDR2 from the germline V gene are SNHLY and FYNNEI. CDR3 residues: CASSLTGTGSETQYF. DNA for the CDR3: TGTGCCAGCAGCTTGACCGGGACAGGGAGTGAGACCCAGTACTTC.

The chain has TRBV19 and TRBJ2-2; D not certain. Germline CDR1 and CDR2: LNHDA and SQIVND (reference sequence). CDR3 length equals 14 residues. V shed 2 bases and J shed 4 bases, with 8 bases lying between them. The CDR3 DNA reads TGTGCCAGTAGTATACACAGCCCCACCGGGGAGCTGTTTTTT. Its protein product is CASSIHSPTGELFF. Supplemented by reference TRBV19 and TRBJ2-2, the full variable domain reads DGGITQSPKYLFRKEGQNVTLSCEQNLNHDAMYWYRQDPGQGLRLIYYSQIVNDFQKGDIAEGYSVSREKKESFPLTVTSAQKNPTAFYLCASSIHSPTGELFFGEGSRLTVL.

This clonotype was recorded many times. One end of the junction is discordant with germline, which a read error may explain. This sequence joins TRBV7-9 and TRBJ2-6; unclear D gene. Germline V gives CDR1 SEHNR, CDR2 FQNEAQ (reference sequence). The CDR3 spans 13 residues. CDR3 bases: TGCGCCAGCAGCCATACTGGGGCCAACGTCCTGACTTTC. Its translation is CASSHTGANVLTF.

The sample holds many counts of this clonotype. This chain uses TRBV29-1 with TRBJ2-2; D ambiguous. This CDR3 has 12 residues. V was trimmed by 7 bases and J by 7 bases, leaving 13 bases between them. Germline assignment: CDR1 SQVTM and CDR2 ANQGSEA. The CDR3 DNA reads as TGCAGCGGGCGAGGAGAGATCGGGGAGCTGTTTTTT. This codes for CSGRGEIGELFF.

In the case of this clonotype: One end of the junction is discordant with germline, which a read error may explain. The rearrangement uses TRBV7-9 and TRBJ2-7; a weak D match, TRBD2 (5 bases). CDR3 length equals 13 residues. Per the germline V gene, CDR1 is SEHNR and CDR2 is FQNEAQ (reference sequence). The CDR3 here is CASSFPGDYGQYF. The CDR3, as DNA: TGTGCCAGCAGCTTTCCCGGAGACTACGGGCAGTACTTC.

This chain uses TRBV10-3 with TRBJ2-5; a possible D gene is TRBD2 (5 bases). This CDR3 spans 11 amino acids. Germline V gene data show CDR1 as ENHRY and CDR2 as SYGVKD. V lost 8 bases to trimming and J lost 4 bases, with 8 bases between them. CDR3 in DNA: TGTGCCATCGGTGCGGGAGAGACCCAGTACTTC. This translates into CAIGAGETQYF.

This clonotype was picked up many times. J is TRBJ1-5 and V is TRBV29-1, with a tentative D call TRBD1 (6 bases). Trimming pared 6 bases from V and 4 bases from J, leaving 13 bases between. The CDR3 runs 13 residues. Germline loops: CDR1 SQVTM, CDR2 ANQGSEA. CDR3 in DNA: TGCAGCGTCCAAACAGGGTTAAATCAGCCCCAGCATTTT. Translated, it gives CSVQTGLNQPQHF.

About this clonotype: This may come from a read error, since a much larger clone is one base off. The chain couples TRBV7-2 to TRBJ2-5; D gene unclear. The germline V gene has CDR1 SGHTA and CDR2 FQGNSA. The CDR3 is 14 residues long. The CDR3 DNA is TGTGCCAACAGCCGACCTGGGCGTGGGGAGACCCAGTACTTC. Its protein product is CANSRPGRGETQYF.